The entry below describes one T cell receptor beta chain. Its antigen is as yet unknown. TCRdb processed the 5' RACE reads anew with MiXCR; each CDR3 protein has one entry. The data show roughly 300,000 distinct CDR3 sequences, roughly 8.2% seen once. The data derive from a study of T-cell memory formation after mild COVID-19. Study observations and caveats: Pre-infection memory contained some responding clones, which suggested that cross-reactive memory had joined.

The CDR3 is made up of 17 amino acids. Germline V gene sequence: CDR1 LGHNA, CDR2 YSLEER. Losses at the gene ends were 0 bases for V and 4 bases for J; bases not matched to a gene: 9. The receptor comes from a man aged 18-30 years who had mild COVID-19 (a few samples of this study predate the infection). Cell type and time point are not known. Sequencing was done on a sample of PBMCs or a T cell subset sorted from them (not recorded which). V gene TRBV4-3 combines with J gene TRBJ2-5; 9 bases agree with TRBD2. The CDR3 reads CASSQEPSGDAGETQYF. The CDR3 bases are TGCGCCAGCAGCCAAGAACCTAGCGGGGACGCAGGAGAGACCCAGTACTTC.